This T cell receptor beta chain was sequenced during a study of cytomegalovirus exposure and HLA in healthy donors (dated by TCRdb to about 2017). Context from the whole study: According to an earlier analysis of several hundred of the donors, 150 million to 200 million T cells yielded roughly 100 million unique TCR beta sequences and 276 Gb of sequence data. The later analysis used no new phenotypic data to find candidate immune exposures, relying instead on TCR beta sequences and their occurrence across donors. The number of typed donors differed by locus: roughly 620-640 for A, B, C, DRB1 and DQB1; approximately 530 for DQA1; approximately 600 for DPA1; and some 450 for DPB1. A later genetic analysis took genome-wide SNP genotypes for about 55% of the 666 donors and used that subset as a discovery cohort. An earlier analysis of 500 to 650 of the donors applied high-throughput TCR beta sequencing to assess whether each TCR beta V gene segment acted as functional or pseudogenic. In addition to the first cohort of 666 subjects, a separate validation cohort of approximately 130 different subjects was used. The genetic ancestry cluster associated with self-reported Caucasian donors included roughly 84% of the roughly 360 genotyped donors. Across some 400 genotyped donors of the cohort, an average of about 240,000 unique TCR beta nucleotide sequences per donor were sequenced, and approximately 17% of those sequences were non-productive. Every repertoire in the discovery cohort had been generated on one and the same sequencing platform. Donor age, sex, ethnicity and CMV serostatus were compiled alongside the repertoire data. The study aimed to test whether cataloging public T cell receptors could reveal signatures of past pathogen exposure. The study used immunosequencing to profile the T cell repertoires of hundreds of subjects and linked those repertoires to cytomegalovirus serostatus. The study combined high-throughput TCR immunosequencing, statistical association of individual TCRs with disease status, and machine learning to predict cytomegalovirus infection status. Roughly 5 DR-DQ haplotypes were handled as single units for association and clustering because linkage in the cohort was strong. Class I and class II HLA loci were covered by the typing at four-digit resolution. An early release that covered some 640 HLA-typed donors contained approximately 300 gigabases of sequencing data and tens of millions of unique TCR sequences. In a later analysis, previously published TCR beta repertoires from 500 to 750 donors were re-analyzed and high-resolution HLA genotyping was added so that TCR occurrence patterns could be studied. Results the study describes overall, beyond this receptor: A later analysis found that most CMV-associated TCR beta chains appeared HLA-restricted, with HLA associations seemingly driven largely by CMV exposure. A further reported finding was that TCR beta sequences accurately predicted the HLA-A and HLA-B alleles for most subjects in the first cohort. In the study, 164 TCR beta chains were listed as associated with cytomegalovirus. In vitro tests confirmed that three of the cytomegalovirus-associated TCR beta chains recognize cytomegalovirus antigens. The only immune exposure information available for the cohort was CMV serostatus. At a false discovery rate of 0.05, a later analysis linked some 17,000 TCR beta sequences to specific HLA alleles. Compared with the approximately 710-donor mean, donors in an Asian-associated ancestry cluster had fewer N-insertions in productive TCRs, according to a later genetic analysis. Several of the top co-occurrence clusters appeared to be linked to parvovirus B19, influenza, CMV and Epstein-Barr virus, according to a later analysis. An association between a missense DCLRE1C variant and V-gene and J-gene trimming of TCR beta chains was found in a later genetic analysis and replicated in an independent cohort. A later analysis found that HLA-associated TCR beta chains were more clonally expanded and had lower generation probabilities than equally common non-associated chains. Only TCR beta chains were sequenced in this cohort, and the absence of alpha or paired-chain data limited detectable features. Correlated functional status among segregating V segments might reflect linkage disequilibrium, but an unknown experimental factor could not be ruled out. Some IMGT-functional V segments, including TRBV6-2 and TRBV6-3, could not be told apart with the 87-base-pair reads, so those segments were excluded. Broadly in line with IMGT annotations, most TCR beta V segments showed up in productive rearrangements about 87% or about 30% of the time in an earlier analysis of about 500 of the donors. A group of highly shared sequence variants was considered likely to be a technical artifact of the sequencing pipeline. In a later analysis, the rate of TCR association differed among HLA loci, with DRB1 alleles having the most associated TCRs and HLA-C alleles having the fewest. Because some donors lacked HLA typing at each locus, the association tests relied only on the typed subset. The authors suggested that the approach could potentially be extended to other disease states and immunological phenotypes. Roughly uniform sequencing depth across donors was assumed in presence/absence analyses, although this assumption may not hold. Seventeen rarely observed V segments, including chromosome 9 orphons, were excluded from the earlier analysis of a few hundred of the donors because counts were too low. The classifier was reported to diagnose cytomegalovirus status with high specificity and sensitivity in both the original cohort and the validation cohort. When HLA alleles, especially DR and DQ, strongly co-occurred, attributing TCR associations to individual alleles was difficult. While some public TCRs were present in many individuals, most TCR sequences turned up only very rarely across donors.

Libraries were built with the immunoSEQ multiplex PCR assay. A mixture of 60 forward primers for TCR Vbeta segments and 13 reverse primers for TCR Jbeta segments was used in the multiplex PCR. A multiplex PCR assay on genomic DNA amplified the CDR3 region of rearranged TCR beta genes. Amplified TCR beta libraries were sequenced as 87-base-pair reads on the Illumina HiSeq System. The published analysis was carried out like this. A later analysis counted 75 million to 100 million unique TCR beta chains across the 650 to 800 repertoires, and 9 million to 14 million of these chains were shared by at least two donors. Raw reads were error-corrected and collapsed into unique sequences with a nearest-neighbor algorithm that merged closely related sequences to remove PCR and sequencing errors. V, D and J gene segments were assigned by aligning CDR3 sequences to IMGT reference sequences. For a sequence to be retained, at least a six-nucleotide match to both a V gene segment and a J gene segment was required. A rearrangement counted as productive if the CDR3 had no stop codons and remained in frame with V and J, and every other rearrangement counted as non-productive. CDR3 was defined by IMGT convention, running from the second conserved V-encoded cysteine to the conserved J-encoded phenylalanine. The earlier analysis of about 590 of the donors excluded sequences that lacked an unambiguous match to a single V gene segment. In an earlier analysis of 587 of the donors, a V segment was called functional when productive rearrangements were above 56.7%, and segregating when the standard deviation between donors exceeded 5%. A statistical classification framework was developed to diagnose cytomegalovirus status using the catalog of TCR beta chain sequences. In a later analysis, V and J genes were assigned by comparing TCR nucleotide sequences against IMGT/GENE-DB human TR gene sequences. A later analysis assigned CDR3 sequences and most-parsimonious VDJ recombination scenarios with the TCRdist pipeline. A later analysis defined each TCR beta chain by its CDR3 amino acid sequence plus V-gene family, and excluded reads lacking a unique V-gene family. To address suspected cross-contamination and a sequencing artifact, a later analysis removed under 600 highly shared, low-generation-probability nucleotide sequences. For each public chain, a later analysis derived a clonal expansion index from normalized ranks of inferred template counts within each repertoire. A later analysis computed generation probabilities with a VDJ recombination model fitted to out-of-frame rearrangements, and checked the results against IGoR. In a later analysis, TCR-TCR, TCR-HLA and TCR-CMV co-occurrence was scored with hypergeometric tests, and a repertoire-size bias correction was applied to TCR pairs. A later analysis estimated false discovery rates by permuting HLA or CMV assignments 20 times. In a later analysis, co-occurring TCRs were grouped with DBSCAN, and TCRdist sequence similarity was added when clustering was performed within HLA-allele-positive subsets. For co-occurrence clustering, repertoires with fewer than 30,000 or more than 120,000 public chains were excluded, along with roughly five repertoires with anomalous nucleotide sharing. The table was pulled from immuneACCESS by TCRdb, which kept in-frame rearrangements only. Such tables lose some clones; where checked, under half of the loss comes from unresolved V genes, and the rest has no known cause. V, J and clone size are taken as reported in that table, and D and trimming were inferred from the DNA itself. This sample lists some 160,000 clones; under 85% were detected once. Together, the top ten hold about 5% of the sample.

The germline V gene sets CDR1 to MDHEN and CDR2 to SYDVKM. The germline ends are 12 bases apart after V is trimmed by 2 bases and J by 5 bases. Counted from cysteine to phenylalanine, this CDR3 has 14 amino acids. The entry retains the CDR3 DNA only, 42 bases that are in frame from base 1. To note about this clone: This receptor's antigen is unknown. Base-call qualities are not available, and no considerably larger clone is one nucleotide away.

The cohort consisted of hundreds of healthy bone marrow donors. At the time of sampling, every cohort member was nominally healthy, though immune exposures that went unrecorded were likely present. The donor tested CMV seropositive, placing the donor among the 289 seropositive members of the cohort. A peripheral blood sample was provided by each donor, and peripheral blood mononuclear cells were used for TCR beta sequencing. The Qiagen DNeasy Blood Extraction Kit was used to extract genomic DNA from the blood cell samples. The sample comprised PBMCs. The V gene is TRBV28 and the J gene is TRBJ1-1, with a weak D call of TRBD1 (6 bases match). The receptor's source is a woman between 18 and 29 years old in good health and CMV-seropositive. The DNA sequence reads TGTGCCAGCAGTTTAGGCAGGGGTGGGACTGAAGCTTTCTTT. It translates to CASSLGRGGTEAFF.